This section outlines one T cell receptor beta chain sequence together with its context. The data were obtained in a study of cytomegalovirus exposure and HLA in healthy donors. Germline CDR1 and CDR2: MNHNY and SVGAGI (reference sequence). The germline V and J ends were trimmed by 6 bases and 2 bases, with 4 bases remaining between them. The length of the CDR3 is 11 residues. PCR amplification relied on 60 Vbeta primers (plus 13 Jbeta primers). Sequencing was performed with immunoSEQ multiplex PCR; in TCRdb, only in-frame clones are kept and a portion is missing. The table includes about 110,000 clones, around 75% detected once. Donors sampled were nominally healthy, though unrecorded immune exposures were likely.

What was sequenced was PBMCs. The TCR originated in a man aged 25 to 40 in good health and CMV-seropositive. The rearrangement joins TRBV6-6 to TRBJ1-1; D ambiguous. The CDR3 DNA sequence: TGTGCCAGCAGCCCAAACACTGAAGCTTTCTTT. It yields the protein CASSPNTEAFF.